This is a list of T cell receptor beta chains from one sample in a study of T-cell reconstitution after alpha-beta-depleted transplantation in children. From the PCR reads, TCRdb called clonotypes with MiXCR, one entry per CDR3 protein. Of approximately 430,000 distinct CDR3 sequences listed, 15% to 20% are singletons. The specimen was PBMCs, mostly from graft donor cells, collected 360 days after TCRalphabeta/CD19-depleted stem cell transplant. These receptors were obtained from a boy under three years old who had a stem cell transplant for Wiskott-Aldrich syndrome, so the T cells may come from the graft donor. Each CDR3 is given with its conserved first and last residue. D genes are given only for firm matches. Not every row has a clone size; where given, it reads once, few, many or a size class.

few	12	TRBV5-1	-	TRBJ2-1	CASSLERGEQFF	TGCGCCAGCAGCTTGGAGAGAGGTGAGCAGTTCTTC
few	13	TRBV12-3/TRBV12-4	-	TRBJ2-3	CASSAYTEDTQYF	TGTGCCAGCAGTGCCTACACTGAAGATACGCAGTATTTT
-	16	TRBV5-1	-	TRBJ2-1	CASSLGGGSAYNEQFF	TGCGCCAGCAGCTTGGGTGGCGGTTCCGCCTACAATGAGCAGTTCTTC
-	14	TRBV24-1	TRBD2	TRBJ2-5	CATAGGEMQETQYF	TGTGCCACCGCGGGGGGGGAGATGCAAGAGACCCAGTACTTC
few	14	TRBV7-6	-	TRBJ2-3	CASWSGLSTDTQYF	TGTGCCAGTTGGTCGGGACTCTCCACAGATACGCAGTATTTT
-	14	TRBV20-1	TRBD2	TRBJ2-7	CSASRGGIPYEQYF	TGCAGTGCTAGTCGCGGGGGGATTCCCTACGAGCAGTACTTC
-	15	TRBV21-1	-	TRBJ2-7	CASSKGTANYYEQYF	TGTGCCAGCAGCAAAGGGACAGCCAACTACTACGAGCAGTACTTC
-	17	TRBV3-1	-	TRBJ2-5	CASSQEGVAAPEGTQYF	TGTGCCAGCAGCCAAGAAGGGGTAGCGGCCCCGGAGGGGACCCAGTACTTC
few	16	TRBV6-2/TRBV6-3	TRBD1	TRBJ2-6	CASRHQGDSGANVLTF	TGTGCCAGCAGACACCAGGGGGACTCTGGGGCCAACGTCCTGACTTTC
-	13	TRBV20-1	TRBD2	TRBJ2-7	CSARGEGRDEQYF	TGCAGTGCTAGGGGGGAGGGTAGGGACGAGCAGTACTTC
-	16	TRBV19	TRBD2	TRBJ2-1	CASSILAVHSYNEQFF	TGTGCCAGTAGTATACTAGCGGTCCACTCCTACAATGAGCAGTTCTTC
-	14	TRBV5-1	-	TRBJ2-7	CASSLIAETYEQYF	TGCGCCAGCAGCTTAATAGCGGAAACCTACGAGCAGTACTTC
few	12	TRBV29-1	-	TRBJ2-1	CSVVKGENEQFF	TGCAGCGTTGTAAAGGGTGAAAATGAGCAGTTCTTC
-	12	TRBV5-4	-	TRBJ1-1	CASSLAATIPLF	TGTGCCAGCAGCTTGGCAGCGACCATCCCCTTATTT
many	13	TRBV7-2	-	TRBJ2-7	CATSRVGEYEQYF	TGTGCCACCAGCAGGGTTGGAGAATACGAGCAGTACTTC
-	11	TRBV20-1	-	TRBJ2-7	CSARRSDEQYF	TGCAGTGCTAGACGGAGTGACGAGCAGTACTTC
few	10	TRBV20-1	-	TRBJ2-7	CSAKAATVHF	TGCAGTGCTAAGGCCGCGACAGTCCATTTC
-	13	TRBV6-2/TRBV6-3	-	TRBJ2-5	CASRFGGIGTQYF	TGTGCCAGCAGATTCGGGGGAATTGGGACCCAGTACTTC
few	16	TRBV5-1	TRBD1	TRBJ2-1	CASSLAAVLQGPEQFF	TGCGCCAGCAGCTTGGCCGCGGTTCTACAGGGGCCCGAGCAGTTCTTC
-	12	TRBV20-1	TRBD1	TRBJ2-7	CSAGQGVSEQYF	TGCAGTGCTGGTCAGGGGGTTAGCGAGCAGTACTTC
few	13	TRBV24-1	-	TRBJ2-2	CATMDLHTGELFF	TGTGCCACCATGGACTTACACACCGGGGAGCTGTTTTTT
many	16	TRBV12-3/TRBV12-4	-	TRBJ2-2	CASSPRKGLATGELFF	TGTGCCAGCAGCCCTAGGAAAGGGCTCGCCACCGGGGAGCTGTTTTTT
-	15	TRBV7-2	-	TRBJ1-5	CASSLTPGDPQPQHF	TGTGCCAGCAGCTTAACGCCGGGGGACCCTCAGCCCCAGCATTTT
few	17	TRBV4-1	-	TRBJ2-1	CASSQVILVWGKSEQFF	TGCGCCAGCAGCCAAGTCATTCTCGTCTGGGGGAAATCAGAGCAGTTCTTC
many	13	TRBV5-1	-	TRBJ2-2	CASSLVRAGELFF	TGCGCCAGCAGCTTGGTTAGAGCCGGGGAGCTGTTTTTT
-	15	TRBV5-1	-	TRBJ1-2	CASSLAATRDYGYTF	TGCGCCAGCAGCTTGGCGGCCACGAGGGACTATGGCTACACCTTC
few	15	TRBV7-9	-	TRBJ2-5	CASSLARQPQETQYF	TGTGCCAGCAGCTTAGCCCGACAGCCCCAAGAGACCCAGTACTTC
few	14	TRBV5-1	TRBD1	TRBJ2-3	CASNNRGGTDTQYF	TGCGCCAGCAACAACAGGGGAGGCACAGATACGCAGTATTTT
few	15	TRBV5-1	-	TRBJ2-6	CASLGTLSGANVLTF	TGCGCCAGCCTCGGGACACTCTCTGGGGCCAACGTCCTGACTTTC
-	15	TRBV12-3/TRBV12-4	TRBD2	TRBJ2-1	CASPWGGRVVNEQFF	TGTGCCAGCCCTTGGGGCGGGAGGGTCGTTAATGAGCAGTTCTTC
-	17	TRBV6-1	-	TRBJ2-5	CASDKQAGSGLKETQYF	TGTGCCAGCGACAAACAGGCAGGTTCCGGATTAAAAGAGACCCAGTACTTC
-	17	TRBV27	-	TRBJ2-6	CASSLGRQAKGANVLTF	TGTGCCAGCAGTCTGGGTAGACAGGCTAAAGGGGCCAACGTCCTGACTTTC
-	15	TRBV5-1	TRBD1	TRBJ1-1	CASSWDSRMNTEAFF	TGCGCCAGCAGCTGGGACAGCCGGATGAACACTGAAGCTTTCTTT
-	14	TRBV2	TRBD1	TRBJ2-5	CASGLGQGAETQYF	TGTGCCAGCGGTCTGGGACAGGGGGCGGAGACCCAGTACTTC
-	15	TRBV6-2/TRBV6-3	TRBD2	TRBJ2-1	CASSSDRTWTSPRFF	TGTGCCAGCAGTTCTGACCGTACCTGGACTAGCCCTAGGTTCTTC
few	12	TRBV7-9	TRBD1	TRBJ2-7	CASATGAYEQYF	TGTGCCAGCGCTACAGGGGCCTACGAGCAGTACTTC
-	14	TRBV12-3/TRBV12-4	-	TRBJ2-5	CASSFRVGKETQYF	TGTGCCAGCAGTTTCAGGGTTGGAAAAGAGACCCAGTACTTC
few	14	TRBV5-1	TRBD2	TRBJ2-3	CASSYSGRRDTQYF	TGCGCCAGCAGCTATAGCGGGAGGAGAGATACGCAGTATTTT
few	13	TRBV18	TRBD2	TRBJ2-7	CASSPSGSGEQYF	TGTGCCAGCTCCCCCAGCGGGAGTGGTGAGCAGTACTTC
few	16	TRBV6-1	-	TRBJ2-6	CASSLHRFSGANVLTF	TGTGCCAGCAGCCTTCACAGATTCTCTGGGGCCAACGTCCTGACTTTC
-	16	TRBV6-5	-	TRBJ2-7	CASSYFRQVIYYEQYF	TGTGCCAGCAGTTACTTCCGACAGGTGATTTACTACGAGCAGTACTTC
few	17	TRBV4-1	-	TRBJ2-7	CASSLTLGVHYSYEQYF	TGCGCCAGCAGCCTGACCCTCGGCGTGCATTATTCCTACGAGCAGTACTTC
many	17	TRBV7-2	TRBD2	TRBJ2-5	CASSLGRWEGLQETQYF	TGTGCCAGCAGCTTGGGGCGGTGGGAGGGACTTCAAGAGACCCAGTACTTC
-	15	TRBV29-1	-	TRBJ1-5	CSVAGLAGGKDTQHF	TGCAGCGTTGCCGGGCTAGCGGGAGGTAAAGATACGCAGCATTTT
few	12	TRBV27	-	TRBJ1-2	CASSLGGSSYTF	TGTGCCAGCAGTTTAGGTGGCAGTAGCTACACCTTC